One sample yielded the 8 T cell receptor beta chains listed below, sequenced in a study of tumor-infiltrating lymphocytes in primary liver carcinoma. From unsorted bulk tissue weighing roughly 18-31 mg, DNA and RNA were co-extracted. Making TCR beta cDNA involved roughly 500 ng total RNA and a constant-region primer. Three nested multiplex PCR rounds, a slightly modified ARM-PCR method, built the TCR beta libraries. The study ran its first two PCR rounds for roughly 11 cycles each, using TRBV1-TRBV30 forward primers and a C-beta reverse primer. A single record per CDR3 protein comes from TCRdb applying MiXCR to the multiplex PCR reads. The sample consists of around 56,000 distinct CDR3 sequences, less than 85% of them appearing once. Sequenced material: liver tumor tissue from sampling region 2. Sample subset: tumor region T2, inferior pole. The receptors were sampled from a man aged 35 to 55 with primary liver carcinoma and hepatitis B virus infection.

The chain couples TRBV29-1 to TRBJ2-1, with D unresolved. Germline-derived CDR1 and CDR2 are SQVTM and ANQGSEA. Trimming pared 6 bases from V and 4 bases from J, leaving 13 bases between. The CDR3 loop spans 13 amino acids. The CDR3 reads CSVAPDCYNEQFF. CDR3 coding DNA: TGCAGCGTCGCGCCTGACTGTTACAATGAGCAGTTCTTC.

The table lists this clonotype with many counts. The chain has TRBV28 and TRBJ2-1; TRBD2 aligns across 11 bases. Germline trimming cut 6 bases from V and 4 bases from J; bases unmatched to any gene: 8. Germline CDR1 MDHEN, CDR2 SYDVKM. The CDR3 length is 16 residues. Here the CDR3 reads CASRYVTSGTYNEQFF. Here the CDR3 DNA reads TGTGCCAGCAGATATGTGACTAGCGGGACTTACAATGAGCAGTTCTTC.

As concerns this clonotype: A much larger clone lies a single base off, so this may be a read error. The rearrangement uses TRBV11-1 and TRBJ1-1; TRBD1 is a possible D gene (5 bases). Trimming took off 6 bases at V and 3 bases at J, with 8 bases between the two ends. From germline, CDR1 is SGHAT and CDR2 FQDESV (reference sequence). This CDR3 is 12 amino acids long. The CDR3 bases are TGTGCCAGCAGGTGGGGGGACACTGAAGCTTTCTTT. Encoded protein: CASRWGDTEAFF.

Only a few counts were recorded for this clonotype. The chain recombines TRBV12-3 or TRBV12-4 with TRBJ2-5; D ambiguous. Trimming shortened V by 1 base and J by 7 bases, and 13 bases separated the two germline ends. CDR3 length: 14 residues. This CDR3 is CASSLGTTFRTQYF. The CDR3 DNA sequence: TGTGCCAGCAGTTTAGGAACCACCTTTCGGACCCAGTACTTC.

The chain has TRBV12-3 or TRBV12-4 and TRBJ1-2; a possible D gene is TRBD1 (5 bases). The CDR3 length is 15 residues. Trimming took off 5 bases at V and 4 bases at J, with 17 bases between the two ends. In nucleotides, the CDR3 is TGTGCCAGCAGTACCCAGTGCAGGGCCGTCTATGGCTACACCTTC. It encodes CASSTQCRAVYGYTF.

The chain carries TRBV6-1 and TRBJ2-3; 12 bases align to TRBD2. The CDR3 is 15 residues long. CDR1 is MNHNS and CDR2 is SASEGT in the germline V gene. Germline trimming cut 2 bases from V and 4 bases from J; bases unmatched to any gene: 1. CDR3 residues: CASSELAGGPDTQYF. The CDR3 coding sequence is TGTGCCAGCAGTGAACTAGCGGGAGGGCCAGATACGCAGTATTTT.

This clonotype has more than one count but fewer than ten. The V gene is TRBV12-3 or TRBV12-4, the J gene TRBJ2-2, with TRBD2 identical over 7 bases. The CDR3 totals 15 residues. Unmatched junction bases numbered 8, after V lost 6 bases and J lost 4 bases. The CDR3 DNA follows: TGTGCCAGCAGCCCCGGGAGCGGGATCACCGGGGAGCTGTTTTTT. Protein: CASSPGSGITGELFF.

Comments on this clonotype: At one boundary the junction diverges from the germline segment, which might be a read error. The chain carries TRBV11-2 and TRBJ2-2; D unclear. This CDR3 spans 13 amino acids. CDR1 and CDR2 (germline): SGHAT, FQNNGV. The CDR3 sequence: CANSPTDTEELFF. CDR3 DNA sequence: TGTGCCAACAGCCCAACAGACACCGAGGAGTTGTTTTTT.